The 8 T cell receptor beta chains reported below all come from one sample, sequenced in a study of technical replicates of blood from several donors. The assay was immunoSEQ multiplex PCR, and TCRdb's table has in-frame clones only and misses some. The sample lists over 65,000 clones, nearly 95% occurring once. The sequencing sample was made of T cells isolated from PBMCs. The receptors come from a human donor in good health.

V and J are TRBV6-6 and TRBJ2-7, with 8 bases matching TRBD1. CDR1 and CDR2 (germline): MNHNY, SVGAGI (reference sequence). The V segment lost 5 bases and the J segment 4 bases; nucleotides outside the gene matches: 7. There are 14 residues in the CDR3. This CDR3 is CASSTGDRPYEQYF. The CDR3 DNA is TGTGCCAGCAGTACGGGGGACAGGCCTTACGAGCAGTACTTC.

The chain recombines TRBV6-5 with TRBJ2-3; 8 bases map to TRBD2. In germline, CDR1 is MNHEY, CDR2 SVGAGI. The CDR3 extends over 13 amino acids. With V trimmed by 7 bases and J by 6 bases, 6 bases remained unmatched. The CDR3 bases are TGTGCCAGCACAGCGGGAGAATTGGATACGCAGTATTTT. Translated: CASTAGELDTQYF.

The J gene is TRBJ2-3, the V gene TRBV6-5; 12 nucleotides agree with TRBD1. Germline lookup yields CDR1 MNHEY and CDR2 SVGAGI. CDR3 length equals 15 residues. The V segment lost 2 bases and the J segment 4 bases; nucleotides outside the gene matches: 1. The CDR3 DNA sequence: TGTGCCAGCAGTTACGGGACAGGGGGCCCAGATACGCAGTATTTT. Translating gives CASSYGTGGPDTQYF.

V is TRBV7-6 and J is TRBJ2-3, with 9 bases aligning to TRBD2. The germline V gene has CDR1 SGHVS and CDR2 FNYEAQ. J was trimmed by 1 base and V by 3 bases; bases with no gene match: 11. This CDR3 comprises 18 residues. The CDR3 loop is CASSLRAGGRVGTDTQYF. The DNA of the CDR3 is TGTGCCAGCAGCTTGAGGGCCGGCGGGAGGGTAGGCACAGATACGCAGTATTTT.

V gene TRBV5-1 combines with J gene TRBJ2-7; 10 bases line up with TRBD1. Germline V gene sequence: CDR1 SGHRS, CDR2 YFSETQ. This CDR3 is built from 16 residues. Unmatched junction bases numbered 7, after V lost 0 bases and J lost 4 bases. Here the CDR3 reads CASSLVSTGGGYEQYF. In nucleotides, the CDR3 is TGCGCCAGCAGCTTGGTGTCGACAGGGGGCGGGTACGAGCAGTACTTC. The full variable domain, completed using reference TRBV5-1 and TRBJ2-7, is KAGVTQTPRYLIKTRGQQVTLSCSPISGHRSVSWYQQTPGQGLQFLFEYFSETQRNKGNFPGRFSGRQFSNSRSEMNVSTLELGDSALYLCASSLVSTGGGYEQYFGPGTRLTVT.

This chain connects TRBV2 to TRBJ2-7; 10 nucleotides line up with TRBD1. CDR1 SNHLY and CDR2 FYNNEI come from the germline V gene. CDR3 length: 15 amino acids. Trimming cost V 6 bases and J 5 bases; bases outside gene matches: 10. As DNA, the CDR3 is TGTGCCAGCAGATCGACAGGGGGCGCTGGGGACGAGCAGTACTTC. This encodes CASRSTGGAGDEQYF.

The chain is built from TRBV28 and TRBJ1-2; D not resolved. The germline CDR1 and CDR2 sequences are MDHEN and SYDVKM. Between the trimmed V and J ends, which lost 6 bases and 6 bases, there was a span of 20 bases. The CDR3 has 15 amino acids. CDR3 bases: TGTGCCAGCAGGGAGGCATTTGAGGTAAAGAATGGCTACACCTTC. Its protein is CASREAFEVKNGYTF.

The chain is built from TRBV28 and TRBJ1-3; D might be TRBD1 (6 bases). V lost 5 bases and J lost 2, with 16 bases in between. The CDR3 has 16 residues. The V gene's germline CDR1 is MDHEN and CDR2 SYDVKM. The chain's CDR3 is CASSRNREGTGNTIYF. CDR3 DNA sequence: TGTGCCAGCAGTAGGAACAGGGAAGGTACTGGAAACACCATATATTTT.